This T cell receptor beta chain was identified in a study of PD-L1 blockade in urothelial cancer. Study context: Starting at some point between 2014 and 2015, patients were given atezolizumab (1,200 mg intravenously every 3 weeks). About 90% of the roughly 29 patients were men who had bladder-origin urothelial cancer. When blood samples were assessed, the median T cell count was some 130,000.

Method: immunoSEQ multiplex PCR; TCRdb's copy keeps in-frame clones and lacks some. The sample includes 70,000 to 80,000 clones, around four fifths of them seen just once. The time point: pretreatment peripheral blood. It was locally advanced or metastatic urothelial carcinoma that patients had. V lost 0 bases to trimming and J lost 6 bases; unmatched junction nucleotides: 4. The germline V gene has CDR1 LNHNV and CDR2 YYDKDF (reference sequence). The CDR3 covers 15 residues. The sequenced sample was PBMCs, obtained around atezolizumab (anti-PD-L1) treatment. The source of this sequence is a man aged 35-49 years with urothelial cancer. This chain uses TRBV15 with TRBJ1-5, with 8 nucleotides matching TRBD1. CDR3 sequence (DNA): TGTGCCACCAGCAGAGATCGAACAGGGGGTCAGCCCCAGCATTTT. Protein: CATSRDRTGGQPQHF. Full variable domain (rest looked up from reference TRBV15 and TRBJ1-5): DAMVIQNPRYQVTQFGKPVTLSCSQTLNHNVMYWYQQKSSQAPKLLFHYYDKDFNNEADTPDNFQSRRPNTSFCFLDIRSPGLGDTAMYLCATSRDRTGGQPQHFGDGTRLSIL.